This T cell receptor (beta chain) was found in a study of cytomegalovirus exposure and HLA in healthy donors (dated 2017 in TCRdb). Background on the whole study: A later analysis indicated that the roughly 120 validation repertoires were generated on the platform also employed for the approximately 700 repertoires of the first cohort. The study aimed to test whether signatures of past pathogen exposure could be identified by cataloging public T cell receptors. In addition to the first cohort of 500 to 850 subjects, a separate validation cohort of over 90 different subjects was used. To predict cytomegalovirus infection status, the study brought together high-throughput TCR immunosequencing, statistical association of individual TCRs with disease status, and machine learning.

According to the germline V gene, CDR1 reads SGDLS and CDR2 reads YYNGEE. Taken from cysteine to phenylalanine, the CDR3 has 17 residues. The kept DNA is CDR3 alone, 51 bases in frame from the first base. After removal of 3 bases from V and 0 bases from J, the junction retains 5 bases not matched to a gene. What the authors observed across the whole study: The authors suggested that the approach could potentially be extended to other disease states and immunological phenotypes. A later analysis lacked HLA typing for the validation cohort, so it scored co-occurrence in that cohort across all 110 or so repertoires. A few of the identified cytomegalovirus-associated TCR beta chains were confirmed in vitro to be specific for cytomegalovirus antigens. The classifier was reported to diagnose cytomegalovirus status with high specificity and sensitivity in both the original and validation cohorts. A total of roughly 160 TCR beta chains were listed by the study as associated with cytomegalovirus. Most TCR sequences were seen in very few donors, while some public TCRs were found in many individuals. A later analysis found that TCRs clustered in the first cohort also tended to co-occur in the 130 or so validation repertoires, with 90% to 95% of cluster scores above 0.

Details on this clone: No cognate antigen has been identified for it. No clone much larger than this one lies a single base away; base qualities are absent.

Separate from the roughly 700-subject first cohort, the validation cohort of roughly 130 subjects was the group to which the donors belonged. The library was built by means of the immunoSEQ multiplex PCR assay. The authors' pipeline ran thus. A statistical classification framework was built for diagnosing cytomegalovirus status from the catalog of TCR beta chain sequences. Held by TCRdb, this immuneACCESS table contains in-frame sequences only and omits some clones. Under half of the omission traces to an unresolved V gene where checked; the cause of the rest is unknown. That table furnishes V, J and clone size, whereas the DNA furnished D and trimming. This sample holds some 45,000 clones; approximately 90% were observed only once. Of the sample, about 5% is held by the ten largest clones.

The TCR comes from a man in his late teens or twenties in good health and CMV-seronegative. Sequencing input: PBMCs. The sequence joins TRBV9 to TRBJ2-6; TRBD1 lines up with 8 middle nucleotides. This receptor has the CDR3 CASSAGQGYSGANVLTF. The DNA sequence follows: TGTGCCAGCAGCGCCGGACAGGGATACTCTGGGGCCAACGTCCTGACTTTC.